A single sample is the source of the 7 T cell receptor beta chains below, sequenced in a study of tumor-infiltrating lymphocytes in primary liver carcinoma. Both blood RNA, taken from unsorted whole blood, and germline DNA were extracted. With a constant-region primer, TCR beta cDNA was made from approximately 500 ng of total RNA. Investigators got TCR beta libraries out of three nested multiplex PCR rounds, done with slightly modified ARM-PCR. Use of TRBV1-TRBV30 forward primers with a C-beta reverse primer characterized the first two PCR rounds, which lasted ten to eleven cycles each. TCRdb analysed the multiplex PCR reads with MiXCR anew, one entry per CDR3 protein. The table lists 300,000 to 350,000 distinct CDR3 sequences, less than 65% of them singletons. The sample taken for sequencing was peripheral blood. The receptors shown here come from a man in his forties with primary liver carcinoma and hepatitis B virus infection.

Details on this clonotype: One end of the junction does not line up with germline, which may come from a read error. The rearrangement joins TRBV11-2 to TRBJ1-2, with a weak D call TRBD1 (5 bases). The CDR3 contains 14 residues. Germline-derived CDR1 and CDR2 are SGHAT and FQNNGV. CDR3 sequence reads: CASLGGWEEYGYTF. The CDR3 DNA sequence: TGTGCCAGCTTGGGGGGATGGGAAGAGTATGGCTACACATTC.

This chain joins TRBV11-2 and TRBJ2-7, with TRBD1 matching over 8 bases. Germline assignment: CDR1 SGHAT and CDR2 FQNNGV. The CDR3 extends over 14 amino acids. The V and J ends lost 5 bases and 2 bases, in that order; junction bases with no gene match: 5. The CDR3 sequence: CASSIVQGAYEQYF. The CDR3 coding sequence is TGTGCCAGCAGCATAGTACAGGGGGCCTACGAGCAGTACTTC.

In the case of this clonotype: Germline is not matched at one junction end, which may reflect a read error. The V gene is TRBV5-1, the J gene TRBJ2-1; no clear D gene. This CDR3 comprises 14 residues. Per germline, CDR1 SGHRS and CDR2 YFSETQ. DNA for the CDR3: TGCGCCAGCAGCTTGCAATCCTCCTACGATGAGCAGTTCTTC. This encodes CASSLQSSYDEQFF.

The chain links TRBV6-6 to TRBJ1-3; TRBD1 might be the D (6 bases). This CDR3 comprises 18 residues. The ends were cut back, 2 bases at V and 0 bases at J, with 17 bases in the middle. The germline gives CDR1 MNHNY, CDR2 SVGAGI (reference sequence). The CDR3 spells CASSYGGHRLSSGNTIYF. In DNA form, the CDR3 reads TGTGCCAGCAGTTACGGGGGCCACAGGTTAAGCTCTGGAAACACCATATATTTT.

This sequence joins TRBV6-5 and TRBJ1-1; D unclear. Germline values: CDR1 MNHEY, CDR2 SVGAGI. V lost 5 bases and J lost 4, with 11 bases in between. The CDR3 contains 13 residues. In DNA, the CDR3 is TGTGCCAGCAGTATCCGATTTAGCACTGAAGCTTTCTTT. Translated: CASSIRFSTEAFF.

This clonotype was detected only once. This may be a read error, as it is one base from a much larger clone. The chain uses TRBV6-6 and TRBJ2-7; 15 nucleotides align to TRBD2. Per the germline V gene, CDR1 is MNHNY and CDR2 is SVGAGI (reference sequence). This CDR3 is 18 amino acids long. CDR3 DNA: TGTGCCAGCAGTTACCTAGGACTAGCGGGAGGGCCTTCCTACGGGCAGTACTTC. As protein: CASSYLGLAGGPSYGQYF.

Note on this clonotype: The junction and the germline gene differ at one end; a read error may be behind it. CDR3 in amino acids: CASSLGVTNEKLSF. DNA for the CDR3: TGTGCCAGCAGTTTAGGCGTAACTAATGAAAAACTGTCTTTT. The chain joins TRBV6-5 to TRBJ1-4; unclear D gene. Germline CDR1 is MNHEY and CDR2 is SVGAGI. This CDR3 is 14 amino acids long.